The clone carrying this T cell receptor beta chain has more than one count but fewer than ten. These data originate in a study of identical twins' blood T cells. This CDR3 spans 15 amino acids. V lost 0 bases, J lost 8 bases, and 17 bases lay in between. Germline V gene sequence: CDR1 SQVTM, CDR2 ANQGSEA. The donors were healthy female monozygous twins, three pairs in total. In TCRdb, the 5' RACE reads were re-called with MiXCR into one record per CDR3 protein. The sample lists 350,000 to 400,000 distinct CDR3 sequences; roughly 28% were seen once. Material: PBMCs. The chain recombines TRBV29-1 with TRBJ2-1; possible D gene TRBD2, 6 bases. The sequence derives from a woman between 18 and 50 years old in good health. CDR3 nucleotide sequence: TGCAGCGTTGAAGATCTTCAGTGGAGGGTGGATGAGCAGTTCTTC. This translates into CSVEDLQWRVDEQFF.